This TCR beta chain appears in the sequencing data of a study of CD8+ T cells in alopecia areata. The study, taken as a whole, reports: In scalp, tofacitinib significantly decreased clonality and expanded CD8+ clones among the top 100. One nonresponder leaves baseline CD8+ expansion's link to response uncertain. Mice gave a clearer picture of TCR sharing than patients did, possibly for HLA-related reasons.

A note on this clone: Antigen: not known.

cDNA reverse transcribed from extracted RNA served as the sequencing template. Repertoires were generated with immunoSEQ multiplex PCR, while TCRdb's copy carries only in-frame clones and drops some. The sample lists roughly 110,000 clones; 84% were seen once. V shed 1 base and J shed 3 bases, with 4 bases lying between them. The length of the CDR3 is 11 residues. The germline gives CDR1 DFQATT, CDR2 SNEGSKA (reference sequence). Stated treatment: oral pan-JAK inhibitor, 5-10 mg twice daily. This specimen was CD8+ T cells sorted from blood, taken at week 24, from a patient treated with tofacitinib. This sequence joins TRBV20-1 and TRBJ2-7; D not resolved. This receptor was obtained from a human donor with alopecia areata. The CDR3 coding sequence is TGCAGTGCTAGAGCTAGCTACGAGCAGTACTTC. Protein: CSARASYEQYF.